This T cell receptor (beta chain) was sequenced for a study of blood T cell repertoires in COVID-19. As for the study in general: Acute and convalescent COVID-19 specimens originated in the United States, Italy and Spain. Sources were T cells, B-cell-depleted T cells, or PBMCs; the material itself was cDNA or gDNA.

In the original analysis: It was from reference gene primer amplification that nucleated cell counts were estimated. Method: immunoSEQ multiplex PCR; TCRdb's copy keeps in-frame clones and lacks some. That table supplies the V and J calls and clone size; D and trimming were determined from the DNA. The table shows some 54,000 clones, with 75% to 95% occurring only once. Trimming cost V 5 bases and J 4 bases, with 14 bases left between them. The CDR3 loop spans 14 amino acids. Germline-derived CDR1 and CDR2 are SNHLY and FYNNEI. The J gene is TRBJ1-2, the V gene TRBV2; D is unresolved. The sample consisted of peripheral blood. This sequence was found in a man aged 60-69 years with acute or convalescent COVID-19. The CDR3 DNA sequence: TGTGCCAGCAGTCCTTCTCAGGCAGGCTATGGCTACACCTTC. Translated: CASSPSQAGYGYTF.